Sequencing of this TCR beta chain was carried out in a study of blood T cell repertoires in COVID-19. Study details: Sources were T cells, B-cell-depleted T cells, or PBMCs; the material itself was cDNA or gDNA.

This study enrolled people aged 18 to 89 from 20 to 25 US geographic areas. Cohort placement rested on clinical history that participants reported themselves. The data were produced by immunoSEQ multiplex PCR, yet TCRdb's version contains in-frame clones alone and is incomplete. This table holds about 350,000 clones, roughly 86% found once. V lost 10 bases and J lost 0, with 13 bases in between. Germline V gene data show CDR1 as PRHDT and CDR2 as FYEKMQ (reference sequence). There are 14 residues in the CDR3. This sequence originates from a woman in her 30s who had been exposed to COVID-19. Specimen: PBMCs or T cells enriched from blood (not recorded which). The V gene is TRBV13, the J gene TRBJ2-1; perhaps TRBD1 as D (6 bases). The CDR3 coding sequence is TGTGCCACCAGGGACACGAGCTCCTACAATGAGCAGTTCTTC. Encoded protein: CATRDTSSYNEQFF.